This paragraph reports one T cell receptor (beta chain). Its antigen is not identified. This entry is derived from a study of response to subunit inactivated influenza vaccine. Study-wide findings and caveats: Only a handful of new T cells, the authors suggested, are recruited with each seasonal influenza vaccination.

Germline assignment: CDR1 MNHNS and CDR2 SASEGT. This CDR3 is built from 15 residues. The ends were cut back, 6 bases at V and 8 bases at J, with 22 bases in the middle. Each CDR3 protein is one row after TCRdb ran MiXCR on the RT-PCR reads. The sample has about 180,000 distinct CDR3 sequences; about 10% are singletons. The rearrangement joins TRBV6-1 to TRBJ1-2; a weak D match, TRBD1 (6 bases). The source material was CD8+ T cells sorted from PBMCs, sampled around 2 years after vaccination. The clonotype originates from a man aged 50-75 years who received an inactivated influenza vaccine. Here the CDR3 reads CASRNTGFVLWGYTF. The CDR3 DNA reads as TGTGCCAGCAGGAATACAGGGTTTGTGTTATGGGGCTACACCTTC.